What follows are 27 T cell receptor beta chains derived from one specimen sequenced in a study of blood T cell repertoires in COVID-19. Method: immunoSEQ multiplex PCR; TCRdb's copy keeps in-frame clones and lacks some. The table includes 390,000 or so clones, 70% to 90% detected once. Sequences were obtained from peripheral blood. These receptors came from a woman aged 30 to 39 with COVID-19, enrolled during active disease.

This clone has only one observation. The chain combines TRBV19 with TRBJ1-4, with a tentative D call TRBD1 (6 bases). The germline V gene has CDR1 LNHDA and CDR2 SQIVND (reference sequence). The CDR3 totals 16 residues. V lost 1 base, J lost 2 bases, and 11 bases lay in between. CDR3 amino acids: CASSIARGITNEKLFF. CDR3 bases: TGTGCCAGTAGTATAGCCAGGGGAATTACTAATGAAAAACTGTTTTTT.

The table lists this clone with a count of one. The rearrangement links TRBV14 to TRBJ2-3; D perhaps matches TRBD2 (6 bases). Deletions cut 3 bases from V and 4 bases from J, with 17 bases between. The CDR3 spans 16 residues. Germline CDR1 and CDR2: SGHDN and FVKESK. CDR3 bases: TGTGCCAGCAGCCAGGGGAGGAGGGGCGACTCAGATACGCAGTATTTT. It yields the protein CASSQGRRGDSDTQYF.

V usage is TRBV6-2 or TRBV6-3 and J usage is TRBJ2-5, with TRBD2 matching 7 bases. With 4 bases clipped from V and 7 bases from J, the junction kept 9 bases outside the gene matches. Germline CDR1 MNHEY, CDR2 SVGEGT. The CDR3 totals 14 residues. CDR3 DNA: TGTGCCAGCAGTTCCCGACAGCGCGGGGGGACCCAGTACTTC. It specifies CASSSRQRGGTQYF.

The chain links TRBV5-4 to TRBJ2-1, with 9 bases identical to TRBD2. The junction had 7 bases not matched to a gene; V was cut back by 5 bases and J by 4 bases. Germline V lookup: CDR1 SGHNT, CDR2 YYREEE (reference sequence). CDR3 size: 15 residues. The CDR3: CASSWAAGGYNEQFF. CDR3 in DNA: TGTGCCAGCAGTTGGGCAGCGGGGGGATACAATGAGCAGTTCTTC.

This sequence joins TRBV11-2 and TRBJ1-2; possibly TRBD1 for D (5 bases). Germline V lookup: CDR1 SGHAT, CDR2 FQNNGV. The CDR3 totals 14 residues. V shed 3 bases and J shed 8 bases, with 16 bases lying between them. CDR3 bases: TGTGCCAGCAGCTTCAGGGAATTGAATGGCGGCTACACCTTC. It is translated as CASSFRELNGGYTF. The whole variable domain, filled in from reference TRBV11-2 and TRBJ1-2, reads EAGVAQSPRYKIIEKRQSVAFWCNPISGHATLYWYQQILGQGPKLLIQFQNNGVVDDSQLPKDRFSAERLKGVDSTLKIQPAKLEDSAVYLCASSFRELNGGYTFGSGTRLTVV.

The chain combines TRBV11-3 with TRBJ2-5; 7 nucleotides match TRBD1. V lost 10 bases and J lost 4; bases outside the gene matches: 12. Germline lookup yields CDR1 SGHNT and CDR2 YENEEA. The CDR3 loop spans 14 amino acids. The CDR3 coding sequence is TGTGCCACCAAACCCCGGGGACAGCTAGAGACCCAGTACTTC. It translates to CATKPRGQLETQYF.

V is TRBV6-6 and J is TRBJ1-4; 8 nucleotides align to TRBD1. CDR3 length: 15 amino acids. The germline CDR1 and CDR2 sequences are MNHNY and SVGAGI (reference sequence). The V segment lost 2 bases and the J segment 8 bases; nucleotides outside the gene matches: 7. The CDR3, as DNA: TGTGCCAGCAGTTACCGAGACAGGGGAGGGGAAAAACTGTTTTTT. Its translation: CASSYRDRGGEKLFF.

This rearrangement joins TRBV4-1 to TRBJ1-5; D is possibly TRBD1 (6 bases). This CDR3 spans 14 amino acids. CDR1 is MGHRA, CDR2 YSYEKL, per germline. V lost 3 bases and J 0 bases, leaving 6 bases between the germline ends. CDR3 sequence: CASSHRGSNQPQHF. The CDR3 DNA follows: TGCGCCAGCAGCCACAGGGGTAGCAATCAGCCCCAGCATTTT.

The chain links TRBV29-1 to TRBJ2-7; 7 nucleotides match TRBD1. The CDR3 contains 13 residues. V dropped 5 bases and J dropped 3; count of bases not matched to a gene: 7. The germline gives CDR1 SQVTM, CDR2 ANQGSEA. CDR3 sequence (DNA): TGCAGCGTTATCTTACAGGGGAACTACGAGCAGTACTTC. Translating gives CSVILQGNYEQYF.

This sequence joins TRBV11-2 and TRBJ2-1, with 7 bases lining up with TRBD1. J gave up 5 bases and V 4 bases, and 14 bases lay outside the gene matches. The CDR3 loop spans 17 amino acids. Germline CDR1 SGHAT, CDR2 FQNNGV. CDR3 bases: TGTGCCAGCAGCTCTACAGGGGCCACTCGTCCCGACAATGAGCAGTTCTTC. Amino acid sequence: CASSSTGATRPDNEQFF.

The chain is built from TRBV4-1 and TRBJ2-1, with 7 nucleotides matching TRBD2. CDR1 and CDR2 from the germline V gene are MGHRA and YSYEKL. The V and J ends lost 3 bases and 0 bases, in that order; junction bases with no gene match: 8. The CDR3 is 17 residues long. CDR3 region: CASSHRGGLSSYNEQFF. The DNA of the CDR3 is TGCGCCAGCAGCCACCGCGGGGGACTGAGCTCCTACAATGAGCAGTTCTTC.

The J gene is TRBJ2-1, the V gene TRBV7-9; a weak D match, TRBD1 (5 bases). The CDR3 has 14 amino acids. Deletions cut 1 base from V and 8 bases from J, with 12 bases between. Germline loops: CDR1 SEHNR, CDR2 FQNEAQ (reference sequence). The CDR3 spells CASSLDVGADEQFF. The CDR3 DNA reads as TGTGCCAGCAGCTTAGACGTTGGGGCCGATGAGCAGTTCTTC.

The rearrangement joins TRBV7-6 to TRBJ2-7; TRBD1 aligns across 9 bases. This CDR3 has 15 amino acids. The germline CDR1 and CDR2 sequences are SGHVS and FNYEAQ. J gave up 2 bases and V 5 bases, and 7 bases lay outside the gene matches. This chain's CDR3 is CASSLGWTGAYEQYF. The CDR3 bases are TGTGCCAGCAGCCTAGGCTGGACAGGGGCCTACGAGCAGTACTTC. Drawing the rest from reference TRBV7-6 and TRBJ2-7, the complete variable domain is GAGVSQSPRYKVTKRGQDVALRCDPISGHVSLYWYRQALGQGPEFLTYFNYEAQQDKSGLPNDRFSAERPEGSISTLTIQRTEQRDSAMYRCASSLGWTGAYEQYFGPGTRLTVT.

The J gene is TRBJ2-2, the V gene TRBV19; D remains unclear. Trimming cost V 1 base and J 1 base, with 7 bases left between them. This CDR3 is built from 15 residues. Germline V gives CDR1 LNHDA, CDR2 SQIVND (reference sequence). DNA for the CDR3: TGTGCCAGTAGTATAGGACACCGGAACACCGGGGAGCTGTTTTTT. Its protein is CASSIGHRNTGELFF.

Written as DNA, the CDR3 is TGTGCCAGCAGCTTAGGGCTCAGGGGCACTGAAGCTTTCTTT. It codes for CASSLGLRGTEAFF. The chain links TRBV7-2 to TRBJ1-1; TRBD1 is a possible D gene (6 bases). The V gene's germline CDR1 is SGHTA and CDR2 FQGNSA. Trimming took off 1 base at V and 4 bases at J, with 10 bases between the two ends. The CDR3 sequence is 14 residues long.

This clone was seen only a few times. The chain couples TRBV2 to TRBJ2-2; TRBD2 matches 9 bases. CDR1 SNHLY and CDR2 FYNNEI come from the germline V gene. The J segment lost 5 bases and the V segment lost 6 bases, leaving 10 bases of the junction unmatched. This CDR3 comprises 16 residues. The CDR3 DNA is TGTGCCAGCAGCCCCAGTAGGCTAGCGGGAACCGGGGAGCTGTTTTTT. Its protein product is CASSPSRLAGTGELFF.

The rearrangement uses TRBV9 and TRBJ1-3; TRBD1 agrees at 9 bases. Germline assignment: CDR1 SGDLS and CDR2 YYNGEE. The V segment lost 3 bases and the J segment 9 bases; nucleotides outside the gene matches: 16. This CDR3 has 17 amino acids. CDR3 bases: TGTGCCAGCAGCGCACCACGCGGGACAGGGCAGTTAGGCACCATATATTTT. Its translation: CASSAPRGTGQLGTIYF. Supplemented by reference TRBV9 and TRBJ1-3, the full variable domain reads DSGVTQTPKHLITATGQRVTLRCSPRSGDLSVYWYQQSLDQGLQFLIQYYNGEERAKGNILERFSAQQFPDLHSELNLSSLELGDSALYFCASSAPRGTGQLGTIYFGEGSWLTVV.

The J gene is TRBJ2-2, the V gene TRBV5-8; D is possibly TRBD1 (6 bases). This CDR3 comprises 17 residues. Looked up from germline, CDR1 is SGHTS and CDR2 is YDEGEE. Trimming removed 1 base at V and 1 base at J, with 14 bases between. CDR3 in DNA: TGTGCCAGCAGCTTGTTCGGAACAGGGATGAACACCGGGGAGCTGTTTTTT. It is translated as CASSLFGTGMNTGELFF.

This chain uses TRBV28 with TRBJ2-1, with TRBD2 identical over 10 bases. V shed 6 bases and J 7 bases; nucleotides not matched to a gene: 9. Germline CDR1 reads MDHEN; CDR2 reads SYDVKM. CDR3 length equals 15 residues. CDR3 DNA: TGTGCCAGCAGAACTAGCGGGGCCCGACCAAATGAGCAGTTCTTC. This gives the protein CASRTSGARPNEQFF.

This clone was found once. The J gene is TRBJ2-1, the V gene TRBV9, with a possible D match to TRBD2 (7 bases). The germline CDR1 and CDR2 sequences are SGDLS and YYNGEE. This CDR3 spans 18 amino acids. V was trimmed by 0 bases and J by 0 bases, leaving 16 bases between them. Here the CDR3 DNA reads TGTGCCAGCAGCGTAGACCAAAGAGGGGGGGCCTCCTACAATGAGCAGTTCTTC. Translating it yields CASSVDQRGGASYNEQFF.

This chain links TRBV7-2 with TRBJ2-1; 10 bases line up with TRBD2. Germline V gene sequence: CDR1 SGHTA, CDR2 FQGNSA. The CDR3 totals 16 residues. Trimming removed 1 base from V and 4 bases from J; junction bases left unmatched: 4. The CDR3 nucleotides are TGTGCCAGCAGCTTAGGAGGAGCGGGAGGGTACAATGAGCAGTTCTTC. This codes for CASSLGGAGGYNEQFF.

The chain has TRBV28 and TRBJ1-3; TRBD1 might be the D (5 bases). The V end was cut by 7 bases, the J end by 2 bases, with 15 bases between. The CDR3 has 15 residues. Germline lookup yields CDR1 MDHEN and CDR2 SYDVKM. Written as DNA, the CDR3 is TGTGCCAGCACCCCTGCCGGCAGGGCTGGAAACACCATATATTTT. Its protein product is CASTPAGRAGNTIYF.

The chain joins TRBV28 to TRBJ2-2; TRBD1 might be the D (7 bases). Germline loops: CDR1 MDHEN, CDR2 SYDVKM. The germline V and J ends were trimmed by 3 bases and 2 bases, with 13 bases remaining between them. The CDR3 totals 16 residues. The CDR3 reads CASSLRRGANTGELFF. In DNA form, the CDR3 reads TGTGCCAGCAGTTTGCGCAGGGGGGCCAACACCGGGGAGCTGTTTTTT.

The chain recombines TRBV7-6 with TRBJ2-7, with TRBD1 matching over 11 bases. The CDR3 consists of 18 residues. Germline values: CDR1 SGHVS, CDR2 FNYEAQ. J gave up 0 bases and V 0 bases, and 7 bases lay outside the gene matches. The CDR3: CASSLARTGGESSYEQYF. CDR3 DNA sequence: TGTGCCAGCAGCTTAGCGAGGACAGGGGGCGAGAGCTCCTACGAGCAGTACTTC.

The chain carries TRBV10-3 and TRBJ1-4, with TRBD1 matching 7 bases. V lost 3 bases to trimming and J lost 8 bases; unmatched junction nucleotides: 9. Germline CDR1 ENHRY, CDR2 SYGVKD. The CDR3 runs 15 residues. CDR3 DNA: TGTGCCATCAGTGAATTCGACAGGGTAGGGGAAAAACTGTTTTTT. This translates into CAISEFDRVGEKLFF.

This clone came up once. V is TRBV15 and J is TRBJ2-5; 7 nucleotides line up with TRBD2. V lost 4 bases and J lost 2; bases outside the gene matches: 4. Germline values: CDR1 LNHNV, CDR2 YYDKDF (reference sequence). The CDR3 has 14 amino acids. In DNA, the CDR3 is TGTGCCACCAGCACCTTCGGGGGGCAAGAGACCCAGTACTTC. Translation: CATSTFGGQETQYF. Filled out from reference TRBV15 and TRBJ2-5, the complete variable domain reads DAMVIQNPRYQVTQFGKPVTLSCSQTLNHNVMYWYQQKSSQAPKLLFHYYDKDFNNEADTPDNFQSRRPNTSFCFLDIRSPGLGDTAMYLCATSTFGGQETQYFGPGTRLLVL.

The chain uses TRBV27 and TRBJ1-2, with 7 bases lining up with TRBD1. The CDR3 spans 15 residues. Germline V gene lookup returns CDR1 MNHEY and CDR2 SMNVEV (reference sequence). The ends lost 8 bases at V and 3 bases at J; junction bases unmatched: 12. In DNA form, the CDR3 reads TGTGCCAGCGGGAAGACAGGGCTGAGCGACTATGGCTACACCTTC. Its translation: CASGKTGLSDYGYTF.